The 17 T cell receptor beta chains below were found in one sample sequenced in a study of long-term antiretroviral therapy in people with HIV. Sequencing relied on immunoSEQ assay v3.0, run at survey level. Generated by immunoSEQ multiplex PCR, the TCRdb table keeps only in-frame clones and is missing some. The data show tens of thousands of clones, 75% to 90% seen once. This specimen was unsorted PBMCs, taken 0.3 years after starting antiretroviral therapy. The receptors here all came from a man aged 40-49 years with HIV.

CDR3 protein: CASSFSDRGGGNTIYF. As DNA, the CDR3 is TGTGCCAGCAGTTTTAGTGACAGGGGAGGCGGAAACACCATATATTTT. The chain uses TRBV28 and TRBJ1-3; TRBD1 aligns across 8 bases. The CDR3 is 16 residues long. The V gene's germline CDR1 is MDHEN and CDR2 SYDVKM. Trimming removed 3 bases from V and 4 bases from J; junction bases left unmatched: 8. Complete variable domain (other parts from reference TRBV28 and TRBJ1-3): DVKVTQSSRYLVKRTGEKVFLECVQDMDHENMFWYRQDPGLGLRLIYFSYDVKMKEKGDIPEGYSVSREKKERFSLILESASTNQTSMYLCASSFSDRGGGNTIYFGEGSWLTVV.

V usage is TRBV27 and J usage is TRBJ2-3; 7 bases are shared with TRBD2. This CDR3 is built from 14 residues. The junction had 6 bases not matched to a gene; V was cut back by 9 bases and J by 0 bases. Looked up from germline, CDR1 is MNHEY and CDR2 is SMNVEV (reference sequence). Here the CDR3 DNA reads TGTGCCAGGCGACGGGGGGTCAGCACAGATACGCAGTATTTT. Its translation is CARRRGVSTDTQYF.

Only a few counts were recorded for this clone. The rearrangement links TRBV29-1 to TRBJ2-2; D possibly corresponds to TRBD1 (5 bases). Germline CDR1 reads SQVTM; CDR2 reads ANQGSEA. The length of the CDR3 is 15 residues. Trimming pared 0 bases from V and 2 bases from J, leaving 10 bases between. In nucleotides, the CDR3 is TGCAGCGTTGAAGATAGGGGTTCTAACACCGGGGAGCTGTTTTTT. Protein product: CSVEDRGSNTGELFF.

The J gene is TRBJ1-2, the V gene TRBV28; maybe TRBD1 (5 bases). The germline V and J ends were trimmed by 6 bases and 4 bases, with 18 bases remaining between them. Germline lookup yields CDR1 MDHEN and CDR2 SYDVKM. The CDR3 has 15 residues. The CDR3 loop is CASRSQPRQSYGYTF. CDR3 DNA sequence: TGTGCCAGCAGAAGTCAACCCAGACAGAGCTATGGCTACACCTTC.

The CDR3 spells CASSEVAAQETQYF. The CDR3 bases are TGTGCCAGCAGTGAAGTAGCGGCCCAAGAGACCCAGTACTTC. V usage is TRBV28 and J usage is TRBJ2-5, with D possibly being TRBD2 (6 bases). CDR3 length equals 14 residues. Trimming cost V 5 bases and J 1 base, with 11 bases left between them. The germline CDR1 and CDR2 sequences are MDHEN and SYDVKM. Supplemented by reference TRBV28 and TRBJ2-5, the full variable domain reads DVKVTQSSRYLVKRTGEKVFLECVQDMDHENMFWYRQDPGLGLRLIYFSYDVKMKEKGDIPEGYSVSREKKERFSLILESASTNQTSMYLCASSEVAAQETQYFGPGTRLLVL.

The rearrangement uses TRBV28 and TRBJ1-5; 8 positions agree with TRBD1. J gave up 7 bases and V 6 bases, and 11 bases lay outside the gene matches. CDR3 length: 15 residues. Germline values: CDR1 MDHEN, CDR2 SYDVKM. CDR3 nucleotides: TGTGCCAGCAGCCCCTCGGGACAGGTGGGCCAGCCCCAGCATTTT. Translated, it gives CASSPSGQVGQPQHF.

In nucleotides, the CDR3 is TGTGCCAGCAGTATAGCGGGGAACGAAAATTGGTACTTC. Protein: CASSIAGNENWYF. The chain is built from TRBV6-1 and TRBJ2-7; 8 bases align to TRBD2. Germline assignment: CDR1 MNHNS and CDR2 SASEGT. Unmatched junction bases numbered 12, after V lost 5 bases and J lost 12 bases. The length of the CDR3 is 13 residues.

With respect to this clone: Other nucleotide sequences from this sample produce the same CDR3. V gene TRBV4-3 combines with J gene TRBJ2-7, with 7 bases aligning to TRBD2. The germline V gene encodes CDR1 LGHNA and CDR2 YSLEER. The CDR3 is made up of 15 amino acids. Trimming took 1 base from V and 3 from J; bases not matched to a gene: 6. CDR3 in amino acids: CASSQGLAAYYEQYF. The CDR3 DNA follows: TGCGCCAGCAGCCAAGGGCTAGCGGCTTACTACGAGCAGTACTTC.

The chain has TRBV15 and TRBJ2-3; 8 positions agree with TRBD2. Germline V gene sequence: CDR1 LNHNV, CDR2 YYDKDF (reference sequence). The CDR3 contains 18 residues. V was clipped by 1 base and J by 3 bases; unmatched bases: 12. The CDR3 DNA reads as TGTGCCACCAGCAGAGGCCTTACCGGGGGGGTTGGTACAGATACGCAGTATTTT. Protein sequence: CATSRGLTGGVGTDTQYF. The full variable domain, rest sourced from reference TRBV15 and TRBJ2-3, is DAMVIQNPRYQVTQFGKPVTLSCSQTLNHNVMYWYQQKSSQAPKLLFHYYDKDFNNEADTPDNFQSRRPNTSFCFLDIRSPGLGDTAMYLCATSRGLTGGVGTDTQYFGPGTRLTVL.

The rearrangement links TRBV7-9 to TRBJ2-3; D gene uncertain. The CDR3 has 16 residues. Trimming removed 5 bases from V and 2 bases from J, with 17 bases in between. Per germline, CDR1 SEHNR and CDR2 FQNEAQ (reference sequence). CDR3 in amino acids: CASSRVDWPNTDTQYF. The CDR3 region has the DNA TGTGCCAGCAGCAGGGTGGATTGGCCCAACACAGATACGCAGTATTTT.

The CDR3 DNA follows: TGTGCCAGCAGTAAGACCCCGGGACAGGGTAGCTATGGCTACACCTTC. It codes for CASSKTPGQGSYGYTF. The V gene is TRBV7-1, the J gene TRBJ1-2; TRBD1 agrees at 9 bases. TRBV7-1 is given ORF status, its function remaining uncertain. This CDR3 spans 16 amino acids. V gave up 6 bases and J gave up 4 bases; unmatched junction bases: 12.

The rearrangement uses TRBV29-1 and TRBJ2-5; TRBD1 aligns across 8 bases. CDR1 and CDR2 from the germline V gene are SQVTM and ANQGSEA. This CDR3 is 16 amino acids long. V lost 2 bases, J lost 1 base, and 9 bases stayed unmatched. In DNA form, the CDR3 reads TGCAGCGTTGAAATGGTGGGGACAGGAGTCCAAGAGACCCAGTACTTC. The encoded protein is CSVEMVGTGVQETQYF.

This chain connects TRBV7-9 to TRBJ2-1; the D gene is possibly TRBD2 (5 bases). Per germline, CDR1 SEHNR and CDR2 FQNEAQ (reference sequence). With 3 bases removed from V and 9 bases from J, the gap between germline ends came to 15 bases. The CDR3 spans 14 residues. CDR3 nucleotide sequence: TGTGCCAGCAGCTTGCCGGGAAGATCTCGTGAGCAGTTCTTC. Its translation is CASSLPGRSREQFF.

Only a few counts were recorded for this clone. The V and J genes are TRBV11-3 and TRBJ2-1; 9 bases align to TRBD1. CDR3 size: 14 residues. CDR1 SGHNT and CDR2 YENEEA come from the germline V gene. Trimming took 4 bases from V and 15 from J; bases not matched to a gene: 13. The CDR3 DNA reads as TGTGCCAGCAGCTCCGGACAGGGGAGTGCGGATCCGTTCTTC. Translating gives CASSSGQGSADPFF.

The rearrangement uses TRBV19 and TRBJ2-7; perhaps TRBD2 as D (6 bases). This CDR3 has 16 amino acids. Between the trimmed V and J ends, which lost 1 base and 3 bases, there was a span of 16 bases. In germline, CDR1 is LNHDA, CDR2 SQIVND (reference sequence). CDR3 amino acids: CASSIVTTGTHYEQYF. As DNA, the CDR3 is TGTGCCAGTAGTATAGTTACCACCGGGACTCACTACGAGCAGTACTTC.

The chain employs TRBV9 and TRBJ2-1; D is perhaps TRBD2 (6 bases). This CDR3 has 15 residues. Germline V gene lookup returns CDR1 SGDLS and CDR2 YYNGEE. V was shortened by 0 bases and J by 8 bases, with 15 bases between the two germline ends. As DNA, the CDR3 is TGTGCCAGCAGCGTAGGGGGACTCGCCCTTGATGAGCAGTTCTTC. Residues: CASSVGGLALDEQFF.

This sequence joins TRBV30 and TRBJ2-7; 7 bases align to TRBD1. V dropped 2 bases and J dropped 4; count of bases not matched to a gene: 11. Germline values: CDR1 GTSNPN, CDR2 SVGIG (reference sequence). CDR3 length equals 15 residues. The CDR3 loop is CAWSWGTENGYEQYF. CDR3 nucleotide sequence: TGTGCCTGGAGTTGGGGGACAGAGAACGGGTACGAGCAGTACTTC.